These T cell receptor beta chains were read from a single sample in a study of read filtering for tumor transcriptome and immune sequencing. TCRdb re-called the reads through MiXCR, storing one row per CDR3 protein. The sample lists about 48,000 distinct CDR3 sequences; 15% to 20% were seen once. Sequenced material: a population of CD138-negative cells sorted from bone marrow. The source is a donor at least 40 years old with multiple myeloma. Each CDR3 is given with its conserved first and last residue. The D gene is left open where the match is weak. A row's size may be missing; if present it is once, few, many or a size class.

v_gene,j_gene,abundance,d_gene,CDR3aa,CDR3nt
TRBV28,TRBJ1-5,many,TRBD1,CASRLGQGNNQPQHF,TGTGCCAGCAGACTGGGACAGGGCAACAATCAGCCCCAGCATTTT
TRBV5-1,TRBJ2-5,-,-,CASSPSIEETQYF,TGCGCCAGCAGCCCGTCGATCGAAGAGACCCAGTACTTC
TRBV6-2/TRBV6-3,TRBJ1-1,many,-,CASNARWGGTEAFF,TGTGCCAGCAACGCCCGATGGGGTGGGACTGAAGCTTTCTTT
TRBV5-6,TRBJ2-3,-,-,CASSGRVFEDTQYF,TGTGCCAGCAGCGGGCGGGTATTTGAAGATACGCAGTATTTT
TRBV29-1,TRBJ2-5,many,-,CSVEGRVVETQYF,TGCAGCGTTGAAGGCAGGGTGGTAGAGACCCAGTACTTC
TRBV20-1,TRBJ1-1,many,-,CSARDRIRNTEAFF,TGCAGTGCTAGAGACCGTATAAGGAACACTGAAGCTTTCTTT
TRBV7-6,TRBJ1-1,many,TRBD1,CASSLGQPMNTEAFF,TGTGCCAGCAGCCTGGGACAGCCTATGAACACTGAAGCTTTCTTT
TRBV5-1,TRBJ2-1,many,TRBD2,CASSLGLAGGYERFF,TGCGCCAGCAGCTTGGGACTAGCGGGAGGATACGAGCGGTTCTTC
TRBV6-6,TRBJ2-3,many,-,CASSYSGLLDTQYF,TGTGCCAGCAGTTACTCAGGACTCTTAGATACGCAGTATTTT
TRBV6-1,TRBJ2-4,many,-,CASSEARSRTSLSKNIQYF,TGTGCCAGCAGTGAAGCTAGGTCGAGGACATCGCTCTCCAAAAACATTCAGTACTTC
TRBV11-3,TRBJ2-1,-,-,CASSLHLSNEQFF,TGCGCCAGCAGCTTGCACCTAAGCAATGAGCAGTTCTTC
TRBV6-5,TRBJ2-5,-,TRBD2,CAVTSGLAGETQYF,TGTGCCGTCACTTCGGGACTAGCGGGAGAGACCCAGTACTTC
TRBV19,TRBJ2-3,-,TRBD2,CASSIRPTTSGGSGTQYF,TGTGCCAGTAGTATTCGCCCCACCACTAGCGGAGGCTCAGGTACGCAGTATTTT
TRBV20-1,TRBJ1-1,-,-,CSAGKGAANTEAFF,TGCAGTGCCGGGAAAGGGGCCGCGAACACTGAAGCTTTCTTT
TRBV20-1,TRBJ2-5,many,-,CSASYSQETQYF,TGCAGTGCTAGCTACAGCCAAGAGACCCAGTACTTC
TRBV2,TRBJ2-2,many,TRBD1,CASSAGQRAGELFF,TGTGCCAGCAGTGCGGGACAGCGAGCCGGGGAGCTGTTTTTT
TRBV29-1,TRBJ2-5,many,-,CSVEDPGEGYQETQYF,TGCAGCGTTGAAGATCCCGGCGAGGGCTACCAAGAGACCCAGTACTTC
TRBV18,TRBJ1-4,-,-,CASSRGFRDEKLFF,TGTGCCAGCTCACGCGGGTTTAGGGATGAAAAACTGTTTTTT
TRBV14,TRBJ1-1,-,-,CSSSPMGARNTEAFF,TGTTCCAGCAGCCCTATGGGGGCGCGAAACACTGAAGCTTTCTTT
TRBV14,TRBJ1-1,many,TRBD1,CASSPGQGTPNTEAFF,TGTGCCAGCAGCCCCGGACAGGGCACACCGAACACTGAAGCTTTCTTT
TRBV14,TRBJ2-1,few,TRBD1,CASRRTGGRVNEQFF,TGTGCCAGCAGGCGCACAGGGGGCAGGGTCAATGAGCAGTTCTTC
TRBV6-2/TRBV6-3,TRBJ2-7,-,TRBD2,CASTPGEAGTYEQYF,TGTGCCAGCACCCCGGGAGAAGCGGGGACCTACGAGCAGTACTTC
TRBV7-9,TRBJ2-3,many,-,CASSSRPLVGASDTQYF,TGTGCCAGCAGCTCTCGTCCTCTTGTAGGCGCTTCAGATACGCAGTATTTT
TRBV20-1,TRBJ2-5,many,TRBD1,CSARGRQGEQETQYF,TGCAGTGCTAGGGGTCGACAGGGAGAACAAGAGACCCAGTACTTC
TRBV30,TRBJ1-6,many,-,CAWNHASSPTEGAPLHF,TGTGCCTGGAACCACGCGAGTTCTCCAACCGAGGGCGCACCCCTCCACTTT
TRBV7-2,TRBJ2-7,few,-,CASSLLALTNEQYF,TGTGCCAGCAGCTTACTAGCGTTAACGAACGAGCAGTACTTC
TRBV6-2/TRBV6-3,TRBJ2-2,-,TRBD1,CASRGTGRTTGELFF,TGTGCCAGCAGAGGGACAGGCAGAACCACCGGGGAGCTGTTTTTT
TRBV5-1,TRBJ2-3,many,-,CASSPQGRSDTDTQYF,TGCGCCAGCAGCCCCCAGGGCAGGAGTGACACAGATACGCAGTATTTT
TRBV3-1,TRBJ2-1,many,-,CASSPRDRHYNEQFF,TGTGCCAGCAGCCCCCGGGACCGACATTACAATGAGCAGTTCTTC
TRBV20-1,TRBJ2-1,many,TRBD2,CSARKAGGPDEQFF,TGCAGTGCTAGAAAAGCGGGAGGGCCAGATGAGCAGTTCTTC
TRBV20-1,TRBJ2-5,many,-,CSAFASRETQYF,TGCAGTGCTTTCGCTAGCAGGGAGACCCAGTACTTC
TRBV2,TRBJ1-1,many,TRBD1,CASRRDRVGTEAFF,TGTGCCAGCAGGCGCGACAGGGTAGGCACTGAAGCTTTCTTT
TRBV20-1,TRBJ2-3,many,-,CSARPLDGYLVDTQYF,TGCAGTGCTAGACCATTGGATGGGTATTTAGTGGATACGCAGTATTTT
TRBV20-1,TRBJ2-7,many,TRBD1,CSARDRGKNEQYF,TGCAGTGCTCGGGACAGGGGAAAGAACGAGCAGTACTTC
TRBV29-1,TRBJ1-3,many,-,CSGVGNTIYF,TGCAGCGGGGTAGGAAACACCATATATTTT
TRBV20-1,TRBJ2-3,many,TRBD2,CSAGTGTSGSRDTQYF,TGCAGTGCTGGAACCGGGACTAGCGGGAGTAGAGATACGCAGTATTTT
TRBV28,TRBJ2-7,many,TRBD2,CASSLAGGPKEQYF,TGTGCCAGCAGTTTAGCGGGAGGGCCGAAGGAGCAGTACTTC
TRBV19,TRBJ2-5,few,-,CASSPLRELRKRETQYF,TGTGCCAGTAGTCCCCTAAGAGAGCTGAGAAAAAGGGAGACCCAGTACTTC
TRBV10-3,TRBJ1-4,many,-,CAIGFSLGEKLFF,TGTGCCATCGGTTTCAGTCTTGGGGAAAAACTGTTTTTT
TRBV29-1,TRBJ1-1,-,-,CSVVLGQRGAFF,TGCAGCGTTGTTCTCGGTCAAAGGGGAGCTTTCTTT
TRBV5-8,TRBJ1-2,many,-,CASSLGLADGYTF,TGTGCCAGCAGCCTTGGACTGGCCGATGGCTACACCTTC
TRBV6-2/TRBV6-3,TRBJ1-5,many,-,CASSQTGSLPQPQHF,TGTGCCAGCAGTCAAACAGGGTCTCTACCTCAGCCCCAGCATTTT
TRBV5-1,TRBJ2-7,many,TRBD2,CASSLRAGTREQYF,TGCGCCAGCAGCTTGAGAGCGGGAACGCGCGAGCAGTACTTC
TRBV7-9,TRBJ1-5,many,-,CASSLSAAGQPQHF,TGTGCCAGCAGCTTATCGGCAGCTGGTCAGCCCCAGCATTTT
TRBV28,TRBJ2-5,many,-,CASTKRLSSDQETQYF,TGTGCCAGCACCAAAAGGCTGTCTAGCGACCAAGAGACCCAGTACTTC
TRBV5-4,TRBJ2-3,once,TRBD2,CASSLAPSGRTADTQYF,TGTGCCAGCAGCTTGGCTCCTAGCGGGAGGACGGCAGATACGCAGTATTTT
TRBV5-1,TRBJ2-3,many,-,CASSFTSSDTQYF,TGCGCCAGCAGCTTTACTTCCTCAGATACGCAGTATTTT
TRBV6-1,TRBJ1-1,many,-,CASSTLDVAFF,TGTGCCAGCAGCACACTCGATGTAGCTTTCTTT
TRBV4-2,TRBJ2-7,many,-,CASSQGWGTSYEQYF,TGTGCCAGCAGCCAAGGCTGGGGGACATCCTACGAGCAGTACTTC
TRBV7-3,TRBJ2-5,many,TRBD2,CASSPTSGRKETQYF,TGTGCCAGCAGTCCCACTAGCGGGAGGAAAGAGACCCAGTACTTC
TRBV28,TRBJ2-1,many,TRBD2,CASTELAGDNEQFF,TGTGCCAGCACTGAGCTAGCGGGAGACAATGAGCAGTTCTTC
TRBV20-1,TRBJ2-6,few,-,CSAREPSGANVLTF,TGCAGTGCCAGGGAGCCCTCTGGGGCCAACGTCCTGACTTTC
TRBV7-2,TRBJ2-5,many,-,CASSLARIGAAQETQYF,TGTGCCAGCAGCTTAGCGCGGATAGGGGCGGCCCAAGAGACCCAGTACTTC
TRBV20-1,TRBJ1-1,many,-,CSVDRVGSEAFF,TGCAGTGTAGATAGGGTAGGCTCTGAAGCTTTCTTT
TRBV3-1,TRBJ2-7,many,-,CASSQGLPGRSYEQYF,TGTGCCAGCAGCCAGGGACTCCCTGGGAGGTCCTACGAGCAGTACTTC
TRBV20-1,TRBJ1-2,-,-,CSARSVGTNYGYTF,TGCAGTGCTAGATCCGTCGGGACTAACTATGGCTACACCTTC
TRBV24-1,TRBJ2-1,many,-,CATSDEGLGGPNEQFF,TGTGCCACCAGTGACGAGGGTCTTGGGGGCCCGAATGAGCAGTTCTTC
TRBV19,TRBJ2-1,-,TRBD2,CASSPYMVVVGLAGGNEQFF,TGTGCCAGTAGCCCGTACATGGTAGTGGTAGGACTAGCGGGAGGCAATGAGCAGTTCTTC
TRBV7-9,TRBJ1-4,many,-,CASSSGWGDSTNEKLFF,TGTGCCAGCAGCTCGGGATGGGGCGACTCAACTAATGAAAAACTGTTTTTT